This is a list of T cell receptor beta chains from one sample in a study of cytomegalovirus exposure and HLA in healthy donors. TCRdb keeps only in-frame clones here, not all; method: immunoSEQ multiplex PCR. This table holds more than 85,000 clones, approximately 9% found once. Specimen: PBMCs. The receptors here all came from a man aged 50 to 59 in good health and CMV-seropositive. The CDR3 runs from the conserved cysteine through the conserved F or W. A D gene is named only where the DNA matches it firmly. Clone size is shown for a subset of rows, as once, few, many or a class of expanded clone.

TRBV27	NA	NA	TRBJ1-5	CASSLKGEGQPQHF	TGTGCCAGCAGTTTAAAGGGAGAGGGTCAGCCCCAGCATTTT
TRBV4-3	few	NA	TRBJ2-3	CASSPHRLVFADTQYF	TGCGCCAGCAGCCCCCACCGACTTGTTTTCGCAGATACGCAGTATTTT
TRBV7-3	NA	NA	TRBJ2-7	CASSPHPAGEQYF	TGTGCCAGCAGCCCCCATCCGGCGGGAGAGCAGTACTTC
TRBV21-1	NA	NA	TRBJ1-4	CASSKEVQGKEKLFF	TGTGCCAGCAGCAAAGAGGTACAGGGGAAGGAAAAACTGTTTTTT
TRBV28	few	NA	TRBJ2-2	CASSLWESGHTGELFF	TGTGCCAGCAGTTTATGGGAAAGTGGGCATACCGGGGAGCTGTTTTTT
TRBV4-3	few	TRBD1	TRBJ2-6	CASSRTGTGGAGANVLTF	TGCGCCAGCAGCCGGACAGGGACAGGGGGTGCTGGGGCCAACGTCCTGACTTTC
TRBV5-1	few	TRBD1	TRBJ1-4	CASSSQGTNEKLFF	TGCGCCAGCAGTTCACAGGGGACTAATGAAAAACTGTTTTTT
TRBV9	NA	NA	TRBJ1-1	CASSVVGGKAFF	TGTGCCAGCAGCGTAGTGGGGGGTAAAGCTTTCTTT
TRBV6-5	few	TRBD2	TRBJ2-7	CASSYGGSGSYEQYF	TGTGCCAGCAGTTACGGTGGTAGCGGGAGCTACGAGCAGTACTTC
TRBV5-6	few	NA	TRBJ1-3	CASSLGQRNTIYF	TGTGCCAGCAGCTTGGGGCAGAGAAACACCATATATTTT
TRBV4-2	NA	NA	TRBJ1-4	CASSQAAGSAIPNEKLFF	TGTGCCAGCAGCCAAGCCGCAGGGTCTGCTATCCCTAATGAAAAACTGTTTTTT
TRBV7-2	NA	TRBD1	TRBJ2-5	CASSLGATGGLRETQYF	TGTGCCAGCAGCTTAGGTGCGACAGGGGGCCTGCGAGAGACCCAGTACTTC
TRBV30	NA	TRBD2	TRBJ2-3	CAWSVQGLAGEVYF	TGTGCCTGGAGTGTACAGGGACTAGCGGGAGAAGTCTATTTT
TRBV19	few	TRBD1	TRBJ2-4	CASSRQGANIQYF	TGTGCCAGTAGTCGACAGGGGGCAAACATTCAGTACTTC
TRBV5-6	NA	NA	TRBJ1-3	CASSSQGKVFGNTIYF	TGTGCCAGCAGCTCGCAGGGGAAGGTCTTTGGAAACACCATATATTTT
TRBV25-1	few	TRBD1	TRBJ2-1	CASSRKDRPEQFF	TGTGCCAGCAGTAGAAAGGACAGGCCTGAGCAGTTCTTC
TRBV18	NA	NA	TRBJ2-5	CASSPGAGRETQYF	TGTGCCAGCTCACCAGGGGCAGGACGGGAGACCCAGTACTTC
TRBV11-2	NA	NA	TRBJ2-1	CASSPSPGNNEQFF	TGTGCCAGCAGCCCTAGCCCCGGTAACAATGAGCAGTTCTTC
TRBV6-1	NA	TRBD1	TRBJ2-1	CASSSDRVGNEQFF	TGTGCCAGCAGTTCGGACAGGGTGGGCAATGAGCAGTTCTTC
TRBV5-1	few	TRBD2	TRBJ2-2	CASSFSSGNTGELFF	TGCGCCAGCAGCTTTTCTAGCGGAAACACCGGGGAGCTGTTTTTT
TRBV7-2	NA	TRBD1	TRBJ1-2	CASSSGQGAIYGYTF	TGTGCCAGCAGCTCCGGACAGGGGGCGATCTATGGCTACACCTTC
TRBV5-1	many	NA	TRBJ2-6	CASSLEDYIHSGANVLTF	TGCGCCAGCAGCTTGGAGGACTACATTCACTCTGGGGCCAACGTCCTGACTTTC
TRBV2	few	TRBD1	TRBJ1-1	CASSRDRVNTEAFF	TGTGCCAGCAGTAGGGACAGGGTAAACACTGAAGCTTTCTTT
TRBV27	NA	TRBD1	TRBJ1-2	CASTSGGTGPWYGYTF	TGTGCCAGCACCTCCGGTGGGACAGGGCCTTGGTATGGCTACACCTTC
TRBV5-1	NA	NA	TRBJ2-1	CASSLEIAVYDEQFF	TGCGCCAGCAGCTTGGAAATAGCGGTGTATGATGAGCAGTTCTTC
TRBV5-1	NA	TRBD2	TRBJ2-3	CASSLLAGTSGSRDTQYF	TGCGCCAGCAGCTTGCTAGCCGGGACTAGCGGGAGCCGTGATACGCAGTATTTT
TRBV19	few	TRBD2	TRBJ2-5	CASSIGTSGQETQYF	TGTGCCAGTAGTATTGGGACTAGCGGACAAGAGACCCAGTACTTC
TRBV29-1	few	TRBD2	TRBJ2-5	CSVDGGEETQYF	TGCAGCGTTGATGGGGGGGAAGAGACCCAGTACTTC